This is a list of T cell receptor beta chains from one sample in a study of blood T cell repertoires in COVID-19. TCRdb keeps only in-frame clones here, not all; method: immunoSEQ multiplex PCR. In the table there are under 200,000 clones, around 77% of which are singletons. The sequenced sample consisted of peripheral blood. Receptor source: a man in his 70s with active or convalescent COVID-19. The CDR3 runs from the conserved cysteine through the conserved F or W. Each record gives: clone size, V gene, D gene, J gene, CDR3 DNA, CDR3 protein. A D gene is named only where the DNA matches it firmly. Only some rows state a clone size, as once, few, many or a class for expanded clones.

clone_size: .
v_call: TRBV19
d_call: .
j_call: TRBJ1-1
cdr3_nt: TGTGCCAGTAGTATCGGGGGGCGCGGAACAGAAGCTTTCTTT
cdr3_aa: CASSIGGRGTEAFF

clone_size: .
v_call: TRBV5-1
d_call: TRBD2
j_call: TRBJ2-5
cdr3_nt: TGCGCCAGCAGCTACGGGACTAGCGGTGAAGAGACCCAGTACTTC
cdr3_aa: CASSYGTSGEETQYF

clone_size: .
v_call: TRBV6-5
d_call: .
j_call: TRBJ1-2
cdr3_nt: TGTGCCAGCAGTTCCCCGCGGGATGGCTACACCTTC
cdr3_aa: CASSSPRDGYTF

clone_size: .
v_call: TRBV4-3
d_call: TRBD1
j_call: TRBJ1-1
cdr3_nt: TGCGCCAGCAGCCAAGATGGGACAGGGTTGAGGAACACTGAAGCTTTCTTT
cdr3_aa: CASSQDGTGLRNTEAFF

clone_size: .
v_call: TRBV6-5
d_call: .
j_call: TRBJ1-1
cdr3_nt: TGTGCCAGCAGGGTACACCTTAACACTGAAGCTTTCTTT
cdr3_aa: CASRVHLNTEAFF

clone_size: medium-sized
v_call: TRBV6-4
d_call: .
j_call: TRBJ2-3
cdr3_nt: TGTGCCAGCAGTGACTCGAGGGGCGGGGTAGATACGCAGTATTTT
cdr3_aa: CASSDSRGGVDTQYF

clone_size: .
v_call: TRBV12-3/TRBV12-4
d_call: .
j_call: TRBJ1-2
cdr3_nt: TGTGCCAGCAGTTTCTTTGACTATGGCTACACCTTC
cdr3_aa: CASSFFDYGYTF

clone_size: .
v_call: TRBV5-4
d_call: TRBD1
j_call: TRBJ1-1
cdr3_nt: TGTGCCAGCAGCCCTCGCGACAGGGGGCTGTCTGAAGCTTTCTTT
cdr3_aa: CASSPRDRGLSEAFF

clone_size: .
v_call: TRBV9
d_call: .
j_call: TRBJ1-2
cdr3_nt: TGTGCCAGCAGCGTGAGAGGAGGCGGGCAGGCCCTGGGCTACACCTTC
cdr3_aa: CASSVRGGGQALGYTF

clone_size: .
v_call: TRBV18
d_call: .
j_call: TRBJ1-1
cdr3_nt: TGTGCCAGCTCACCAAATCCCGGGGGCACTGAAGCTTTCTTT
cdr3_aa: CASSPNPGGTEAFF

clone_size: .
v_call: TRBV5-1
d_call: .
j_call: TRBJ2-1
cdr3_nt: TGCGCCAGCAGCTTGGGGGCTGGGGGGTACGTTACTGATGAGCAGTTCTTC
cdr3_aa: CASSLGAGGYVTDEQFF

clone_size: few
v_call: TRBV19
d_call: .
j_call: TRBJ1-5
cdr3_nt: TGTGCCAGTAGTATTCGGGGGGCTGATCAGCCCCAGCATTTT
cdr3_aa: CASSIRGADQPQHF

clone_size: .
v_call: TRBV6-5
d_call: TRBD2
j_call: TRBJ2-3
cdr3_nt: TGTGCCACGGCGGGGGTGGTTAGCACAGATACGCAGTATTTT
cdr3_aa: CATAGVVSTDTQYF

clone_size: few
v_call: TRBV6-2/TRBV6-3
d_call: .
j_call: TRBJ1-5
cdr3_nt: TGTGCCAGCAGTGGGGGGATCGGAAGCAATCAGCCCCAGCATTTT
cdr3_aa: CASSGGIGSNQPQHF

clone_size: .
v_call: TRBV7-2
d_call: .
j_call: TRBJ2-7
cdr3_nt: TGTGCCAGCAGCTTATTTTCAGGGGCAGGCGAGCAGTACTTC
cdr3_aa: CASSLFSGAGEQYF

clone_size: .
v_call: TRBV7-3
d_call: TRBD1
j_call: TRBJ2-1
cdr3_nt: TGTGCCAGCAGCACCCAAGGGGGCCGGGAGCAGTTCTTC
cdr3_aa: CASSTQGGREQFF

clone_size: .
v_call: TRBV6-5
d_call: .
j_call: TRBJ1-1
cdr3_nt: TGTGCCACCCAATTGTCGGGGGGCGGCCAGGGTGAAGCTTTCTTT
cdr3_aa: CATQLSGGGQGEAFF

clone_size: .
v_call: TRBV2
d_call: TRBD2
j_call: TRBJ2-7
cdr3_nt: TGTGCCAGCAGTGCTGGCGGGGGGGCCTACGAGCAGTACTTC
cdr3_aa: CASSAGGGAYEQYF

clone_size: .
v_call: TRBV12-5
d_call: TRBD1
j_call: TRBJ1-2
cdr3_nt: TGTGCTAGTGGTTTGGCGGGACAGTCCGCGGTCACCTTC
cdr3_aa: CASGLAGQSAVTF

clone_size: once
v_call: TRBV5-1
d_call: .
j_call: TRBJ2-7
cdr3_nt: TGCGCCAGCAGCCCGAGTAGGGGGATGTATGAGCAGTACTTC
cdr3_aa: CASSPSRGMYEQYF

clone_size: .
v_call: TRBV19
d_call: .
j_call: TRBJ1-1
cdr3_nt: TGTGCCAGTAGTTTCCGCACAGGGCTGGGCTCGCAGGGTTTCTTT
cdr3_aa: CASSFRTGLGSQGFF

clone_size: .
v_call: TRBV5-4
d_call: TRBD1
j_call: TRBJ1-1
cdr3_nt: TGTGCCAGCAGCCCCCCAGGGACAGAGAACACTGAAGCTTTCTTT
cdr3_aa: CASSPPGTENTEAFF

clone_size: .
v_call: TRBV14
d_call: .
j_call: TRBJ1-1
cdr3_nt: TGTGCCAGCAGCCAAGAAAGGGGCAGCGTTATGAACACTGAAGCTTTCTTT
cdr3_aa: CASSQERGSVMNTEAFF

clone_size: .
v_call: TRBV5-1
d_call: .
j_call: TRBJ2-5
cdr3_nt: TGCGCCAGCAGCTCCTTGGGGGGAGATCAAGAGACCCAGTACTTC
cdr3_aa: CASSSLGGDQETQYF

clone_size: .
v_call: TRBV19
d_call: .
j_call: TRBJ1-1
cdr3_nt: TGTGCCTGTAACGGGGGAGGGTCCAACACTGAAGCTTTCTTT
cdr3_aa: CACNGGGSNTEAFF

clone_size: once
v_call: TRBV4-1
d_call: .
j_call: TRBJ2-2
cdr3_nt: TGCGCCAGCAGCCAAGAACTGCAGGGGATGAACACCGGGGAGCTGTTTTTT
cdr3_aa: CASSQELQGMNTGELFF

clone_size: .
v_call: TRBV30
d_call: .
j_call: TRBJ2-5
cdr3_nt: TGTGCCTGGAGTGTGGGCCGGGAGACCCAGTACTTC
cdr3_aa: CAWSVGRETQYF

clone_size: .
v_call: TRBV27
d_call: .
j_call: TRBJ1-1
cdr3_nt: TGTGCCAGCAGTCCCCAGGCCTCAGGGTTGGGTGAAGCTTTCTTT
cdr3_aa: CASSPQASGLGEAFF

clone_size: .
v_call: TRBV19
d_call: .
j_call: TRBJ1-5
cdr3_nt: TGTGCCAGTAGTATACCCGGGTTTGAGCCCCAGCATTTT
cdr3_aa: CASSIPGFEPQHF

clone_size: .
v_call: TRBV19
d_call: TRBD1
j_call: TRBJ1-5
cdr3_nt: TGTGCCAGTAGTATCGGGACAGGGCATCAGCCCCAGCATTTT
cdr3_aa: CASSIGTGHQPQHF

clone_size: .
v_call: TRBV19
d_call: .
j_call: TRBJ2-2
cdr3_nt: TGTGCCAGTGACAGCAGACAGAACACCGGGGAGCTGTTTTTT
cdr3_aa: CASDSRQNTGELFF

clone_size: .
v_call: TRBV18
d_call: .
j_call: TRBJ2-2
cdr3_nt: TGTGCCAGCTCACCCACAGAGAACACCGGGGAGCTGTTTTTT
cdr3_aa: CASSPTENTGELFF

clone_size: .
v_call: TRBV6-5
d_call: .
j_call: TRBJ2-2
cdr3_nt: TGTGCCAGCAGGGTTTCGGGGAACACCGGGGAGCTGTTTTTT
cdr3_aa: CASRVSGNTGELFF

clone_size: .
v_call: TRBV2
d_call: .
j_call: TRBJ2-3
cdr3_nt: TGTGCCAGCAGTGAATCGGATACGCAGTATTTT
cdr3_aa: CASSESDTQYF

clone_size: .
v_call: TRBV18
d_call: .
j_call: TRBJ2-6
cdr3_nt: TGTGCCAGCTCACGGGAGGACAGGAGCTCTGGGGCCAACGTCCTGACTTTC
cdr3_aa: CASSREDRSSGANVLTF

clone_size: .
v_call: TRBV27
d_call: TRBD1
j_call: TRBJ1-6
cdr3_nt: TGTGCCAGCAGTCCGCGACAGGGGAGAGCTCAAAGTTCACCCCTCCACTTT
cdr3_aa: CASSPRQGRAQSSPLHF

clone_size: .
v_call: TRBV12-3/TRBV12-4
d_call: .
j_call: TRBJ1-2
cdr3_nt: TGTGCCAGCACCTTGGAGACTAACCATGGCTACACCTTC
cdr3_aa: CASTLETNHGYTF

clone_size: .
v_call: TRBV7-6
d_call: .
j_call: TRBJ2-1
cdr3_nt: TGTGCCAGCAGCTCGCAGTTGTATGAGCAGTTCTTC
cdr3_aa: CASSSQLYEQFF

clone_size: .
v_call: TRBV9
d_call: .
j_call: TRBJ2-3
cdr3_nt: TGTGCCAGCAGCGAACAGACAGGCACAGATACGCAGTATTTT
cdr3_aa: CASSEQTGTDTQYF

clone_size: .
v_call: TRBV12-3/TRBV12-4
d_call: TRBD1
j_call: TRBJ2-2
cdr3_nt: TGTGCCAGCAGTAGGGACAGCACCGGGGAGCTGTTTTTT
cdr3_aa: CASSRDSTGELFF

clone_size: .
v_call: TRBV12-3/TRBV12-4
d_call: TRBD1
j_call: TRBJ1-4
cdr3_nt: TGTGCCAGCCGACAGGGGGCGAAGGAAAAACTGTTTTTT
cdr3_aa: CASRQGAKEKLFF

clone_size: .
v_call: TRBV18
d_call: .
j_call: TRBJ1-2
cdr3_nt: TGTGCCAGCTCCCTCCAGGTGGACAGCCCTAACTATGGCTACACCTTC
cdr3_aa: CASSLQVDSPNYGYTF

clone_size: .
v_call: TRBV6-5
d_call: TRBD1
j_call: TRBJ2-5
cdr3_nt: TGTGCCAGCAGCACCGGGACAGAAGAGACCCAGTACTTC
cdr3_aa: CASSTGTEETQYF

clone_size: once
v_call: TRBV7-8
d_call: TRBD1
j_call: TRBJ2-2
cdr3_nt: TGTGCCAGCAGTTGGACAGGGTCCGGGGAGCTGTTTTTT
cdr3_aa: CASSWTGSGELFF

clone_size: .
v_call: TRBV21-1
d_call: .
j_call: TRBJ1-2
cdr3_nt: TGTGCCGGACGGACTGGTGGCTACACCTTC
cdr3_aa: CAGRTGGYTF